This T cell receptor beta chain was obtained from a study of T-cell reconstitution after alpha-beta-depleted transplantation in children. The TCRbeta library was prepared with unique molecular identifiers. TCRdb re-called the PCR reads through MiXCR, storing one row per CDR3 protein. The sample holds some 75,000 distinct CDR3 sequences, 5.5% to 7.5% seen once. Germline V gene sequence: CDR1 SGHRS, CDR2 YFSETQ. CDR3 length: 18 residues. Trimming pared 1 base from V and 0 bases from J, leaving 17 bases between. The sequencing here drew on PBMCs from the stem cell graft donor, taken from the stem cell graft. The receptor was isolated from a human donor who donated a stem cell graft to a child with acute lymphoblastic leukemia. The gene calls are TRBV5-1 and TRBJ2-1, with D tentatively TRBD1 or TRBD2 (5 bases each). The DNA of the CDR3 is TGCGCCAGCAGCTTGCCCCCGGGACGCACAAGCTCCTACAATGAGCAGTTCTTC. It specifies CASSLPPGRTSSYNEQFF. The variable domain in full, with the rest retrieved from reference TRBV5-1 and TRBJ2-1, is KAGVTQTPRYLIKTRGQQVTLSCSPISGHRSVSWYQQTPGQGLQFLFEYFSETQRNKGNFPGRFSGRQFSNSRSEMNVSTLELGDSALYLCASSLPPGRTSSYNEQFFGPGTRLTVL.